The clone carrying this TCR beta chain was counted between two and nine times. This record comes from a study of identical twins. The CDR3 consists of 16 residues. The ends lost 2 bases at V and 7 bases at J; junction bases unmatched: 6. Per germline, CDR1 LGHDT and CDR2 YNNKEL (reference sequence). TCRdb re-called the 5' RACE reads with MiXCR, one entry per CDR3 protein. The data contain about 340,000 distinct CDR3 sequences, over 9% of them singletons. These data were also reused for a study on yellow fever vaccine responses in identical twins.

The chain uses TRBV3-1 and TRBJ1-4; 11 bases map to TRBD1. This clonotype was obtained from a woman between 18 and 29 years old in good health. The specimen was CD8+ T cells sorted from blood. The CDR3 reads CASSQRTGGRGEKLFF. In DNA form, the CDR3 reads TGTGCCAGCAGCCAACGGACAGGGGGCAGGGGTGAAAAACTGTTTTTT.